This T cell receptor beta chain derives from a study of beta chain features in type 1 diabetes. Study findings and constraints: Naive, central memory and Treg TCRB repertoires seemed to resemble each other more closely in patients than they did in healthy donors. Shortening that was moderate but significant affected the TCRB CDR3s of Type 1 diabetes patients in all four CD4+ subsets.

This clone has more than one count but fewer than ten. The target antigen is unknown. The sequenced template was cDNA made from the entire isolated RNA. Some clones are missing from TCRdb's copy, which holds only in-frame ones; the method was immunoSEQ multiplex PCR. The repertoire consists of roughly 340,000 clones, with less than 15% occurring once and the leading ten covering about 0.015%. V dropped 5 bases and J dropped 0 bases, with 9 bases sitting between them. Germline assignment: CDR1 SGHTA and CDR2 FQGTGA. The CDR3 spans 14 residues. The V call is TRBV7-3, the J call TRBJ2-3; tentative D call: TRBD1 (6 bases). Sequencing was performed on naive CD4+ T cells from blood. The receptor's source is a woman between 18 and 29 years old with type 1 diabetes. In nucleotides, the CDR3 is TGTGCCAGCAGCCGACAGGCGAGCACAGATACGCAGTATTTT. It yields the protein CASSRQASTDTQYF.